Presented here are 8 T cell receptor beta chains from one specimen sequenced in a study of shared clonotypes between healthy human individuals. The table came from immunoSEQ multiplex PCR; TCRdb's copy has only in-frame clones and leaves some out. The sample includes about 1.1 million clones, roughly 74% seen only once; the top ten take under 0.65%. What was sequenced was memory CD4+ T cells from PBMCs. Subset denoted: CD45RA-negative fraction. Every receptor here comes from a man between 18 and 29 years old in good health. Some clones in this sample may be carry-over from other donors' samples.

There are a few counts of this clone. The rearrangement links TRBV4-1 to TRBJ2-7, with TRBD2 matching over 8 bases. The J segment lost 3 bases and the V segment lost 1 base, leaving 5 bases of the junction unmatched. The CDR3 spans 15 residues. Germline V CDR1 and CDR2: MGHRA, YSYEKL. DNA for the CDR3: TGCGCCAGCAGCCAAGTCTCACTAGCGGACTACGAGCAGTACTTC. Its translation is CASSQVSLADYEQYF.

This clone was recorded once. Written as DNA, the CDR3 is TGCGCCAGCAGCAATGCGGGACAGGGGGCCGAGCAGTACTTC. Its protein product is CASSNAGQGAEQYF. The genes are TRBV5-1 and TRBJ2-7; 12 nucleotides align to TRBD1. The germline gives CDR1 SGHRS, CDR2 YFSETQ. Trimming removed 4 bases from V and 6 bases from J; junction bases left unmatched: 5. The CDR3 covers 14 residues. Full variable domain (missing parts from reference TRBV5-1 and TRBJ2-7): KAGVTQTPRYLIKTRGQQVTLSCSPISGHRSVSWYQQTPGQGLQFLFEYFSETQRNKGNFPGRFSGRQFSNSRSEMNVSTLELGDSALYLCASSNAGQGAEQYFGPGTRLTVT.

The gene calls are TRBV7-7 and TRBJ2-1; 9 bases line up with TRBD1. This CDR3 comprises 13 residues. Looked up from germline, CDR1 is SSHAT and CDR2 is FNYEAQ (reference sequence). J gave up 6 bases and V 4 bases, and 1 base lay outside the gene matches. CDR3 loop: CASSSDRGNEQFF. CDR3 DNA sequence: TGTGCCAGCAGCTCGGACAGGGGCAATGAGCAGTTCTTC. Together with reference TRBV7-7 and TRBJ2-1, the CDR3 gives the full variable domain: GAGVSQSPRYKVTKRGQDVTLRCDPISSHATLYWYQQALGQGPEFLTYFNYEAQPDKSGLPSDRFSAERPEGSISTLTIQRTEQRDSAMYRCASSSDRGNEQFFGPGTRLTVL.

The CDR3 bases are TGTGCCAGCAGTCTGGGGACAGCCCTCGGTCTTCAGCCCCAGCATTTT. This encodes CASSLGTALGLQPQHF. The V call is TRBV28, the J call TRBJ1-5; 7 nucleotides agree with TRBD1. J gave up 6 bases and V 5 bases, and 13 bases lay outside the gene matches. Germline V gene lookup returns CDR1 MDHEN and CDR2 SYDVKM. This CDR3 spans 16 amino acids.

This rearrangement joins TRBV18 to TRBJ2-2; a weak D match, TRBD2 (6 bases). V was trimmed by 3 bases and J by 3 bases, leaving 8 bases between them. The CDR3 extends over 14 amino acids. Looked up from germline, CDR1 is KGHSH and CDR2 is LQKENI. This chain's CDR3 is CASSPGGDTGELFF. CDR3 sequence (DNA): TGTGCCAGCTCACCGGGCGGGGACACCGGGGAGCTGTTTTTT.

This clone has just a few counts. This chain connects TRBV28 to TRBJ1-2; perhaps TRBD1 as D (6 bases). V was shortened by 6 bases and J by 1 base, with 21 bases between the two germline ends. Per the germline V gene, CDR1 is MDHEN and CDR2 is SYDVKM. The CDR3 has 17 amino acids. CDR3 in amino acids: CASRAGTTQLYNYGYTF. DNA for the CDR3: TGTGCCAGCAGGGCCGGGACAACTCAACTTTATAACTATGGCTACACCTTC.

The genes are TRBV13 and TRBJ1-5; D gene unclear. The CDR3 contains 14 residues. Per germline, CDR1 PRHDT and CDR2 FYEKMQ (reference sequence). Trimming took off 5 bases at V and 4 bases at J, with 12 bases between the two ends. DNA of the CDR3: TGTGCCAGCAGCATCGGACGGACGAATCAGCCCCAGCATTTT. It codes for CASSIGRTNQPQHF.

The V call is TRBV28, the J call TRBJ1-2; no reliable D call. The CDR3 covers 13 residues. Germline CDR1 and CDR2: MDHEN and SYDVKM. V lost 7 bases and J lost 5, with 14 bases in between. This CDR3 reads CASKTLGGYGYTF. CDR3 DNA sequence: TGTGCCAGCAAAACCTTAGGAGGGTATGGCTACACCTTC.